The 25 T cell receptor beta chains reported below all come from one sample, sequenced in a study of T cell responses to AZD1222 COVID-19 vaccine. Sequencing was performed with immunoSEQ multiplex PCR; in TCRdb, only in-frame clones are kept and a portion is missing. The table has approximately 50,000 clones, 86% seen once. This sample comprised peripheral blood, obtained 28 days after the second AZD1222 dose. The receptor set was obtained from an adult who received the AZD1222 COVID-19 vaccine.

This clone has a single count. CDR3 in DNA: TGCGCCAGCAGCTTGGAAAGAAACAGCCTGAATGAAAAACTGTTTTTT. This translates into CASSLERNSLNEKLFF. J is TRBJ1-4 and V is TRBV5-1; D remains ambiguous. CDR1 and CDR2 from the germline V gene are SGHRS and YFSETQ. V was cut by 0 bases and J by 5 bases, with 14 bases left in between. The CDR3 consists of 16 residues. The complete variable domain, with remaining parts taken from reference TRBV5-1 and TRBJ1-4, reads KAGVTQTPRYLIKTRGQQVTLSCSPISGHRSVSWYQQTPGQGLQFLFEYFSETQRNKGNFPGRFSGRQFSNSRSEMNVSTLELGDSALYLCASSLERNSLNEKLFFGSGTQLSVL.

The J gene is TRBJ1-1, the V gene TRBV20-1; D ambiguous. The germline gives CDR1 DFQATT, CDR2 SNEGSKA (reference sequence). The CDR3 runs to 11 residues. V was clipped by 3 bases and J by 2 bases, with 4 bases between them. The CDR3 DNA reads as TGCAGTGCTAGTCTCAACACTGAAGCTTTCTTT. Translating it yields CSASLNTEAFF.

The gene calls are TRBV5-1 and TRBJ2-7; the D gene is possibly TRBD2 (5 bases). CDR3 length: 11 residues. V was cut by 3 bases and J by 6 bases, with 7 bases left in between. Germline V gene sequence: CDR1 SGHRS, CDR2 YFSETQ. CDR3 in amino acids: CASSWAGEQYF. As DNA, the CDR3 is TGCGCCAGCAGCTGGGCGGGCGAGCAGTACTTC.

This chain uses TRBV7-6 with TRBJ1-1; a possible D gene is TRBD1 (6 bases). CDR1 and CDR2 from the germline V gene are SGHVS and FNYEAQ. This CDR3 comprises 14 residues. The germline V and J ends were trimmed by 2 bases and 1 base, with 8 bases remaining between them. The CDR3 sequence is CASSLRQENTEAFF. For the CDR3, the DNA is TGTGCCAGCAGCTTAAGACAGGAGAACACTGAAGCTTTCTTT.

The rearrangement uses TRBV28 and TRBJ2-7; D unclear. CDR1 is MDHEN, CDR2 SYDVKM, per germline. V lost 3 bases and J 2 bases, leaving 5 bases between the germline ends. CDR3 length: 12 residues. The CDR3 nucleotides read TGTGCCAGCAGTTTTGGCCCCTACGAGCAGTACTTC. Translation: CASSFGPYEQYF.

The chain combines TRBV4-1 with TRBJ2-5; no firm D call. The germline gives CDR1 MGHRA, CDR2 YSYEKL. The CDR3 spans 15 residues. V lost 0 bases and J 1 base, leaving 9 bases between the germline ends. The CDR3 region is CASSQDPPGQETQYF. CDR3 in DNA: TGCGCCAGCAGCCAAGATCCGCCGGGCCAAGAGACCCAGTACTTC.

The chain has TRBV5-1 and TRBJ2-3, with 7 bases aligning to TRBD2. With 4 bases clipped from V and 2 bases from J, the junction kept 13 bases outside the gene matches. The CDR3 sequence is 17 residues long. The germline gives CDR1 SGHRS, CDR2 YFSETQ. CDR3 region: CASSPGRRGTLTDTQYF. Written as DNA, the CDR3 is TGCGCCAGCAGCCCCGGGAGGCGCGGGACTCTCACAGATACGCAGTATTTT.

The rearrangement uses TRBV11-2 and TRBJ2-2, with a tentative D call TRBD2 (5 bases). V dropped 2 bases and J dropped 6 bases, with 10 bases sitting between them. CDR3 size: 14 residues. Per the germline V gene, CDR1 is SGHAT and CDR2 is FQNNGV. The CDR3 region is CASSLPEGPGELFF. The CDR3 DNA sequence: TGTGCCAGCAGCTTACCTGAGGGTCCCGGGGAGCTGTTTTTT.

This clone occurred once. The gene calls are TRBV5-6 and TRBJ1-6; no clear D. From germline, CDR1 is SGHDT and CDR2 YYEEEE. The CDR3 contains 15 residues. Deletions cut 4 bases from V and 0 bases from J, with 8 bases between. The CDR3 DNA reads TGTGCCAGCAGCGTGGAGTACTCCTATAATTCACCCCTCCACTTT. This sequence encodes CASSVEYSYNSPLHF.

The chain joins TRBV5-1 to TRBJ2-7, with a possible D match to TRBD2 (7 bases). CDR1 and CDR2 (germline): SGHRS, YFSETQ. This CDR3 contains 16 residues. Trimming stripped 1 base from V and 0 bases from J, with 14 bases between. DNA of the CDR3: TGCGCCAGCAGCTTGCCCGGCGGGGGCTCCTCCTACGAGCAGTACTTC. This codes for CASSLPGGGSSYEQYF.

Regarding this clone: The junction departs from germline at one end; a sequencing error may be responsible. The chain carries TRBV9 and TRBJ1-1; D gene unclear. The CDR3 loop spans 14 amino acids. From germline, CDR1 is SGDLS and CDR2 YYNGEE. The CDR3 sequence: CASTVDAGNTEAFF. Here the CDR3 DNA reads TGTGCCAGCACCGTAGATGCAGGGAACACTGAAGCTTTCTTT. The entire variable domain, with the rest obtained from reference TRBV9 and TRBJ1-1, is as follows: DSGVTQTPKHLITATGQRVTLRCSPRSGDLSVYWYQQSLDQGLQFLIQYYNGEERAKGNILERFSAQQFPDLHSELNLSSLELGDSALYFCASTVDAGNTEAFFGQGTRLTVV.

This chain uses TRBV5-1 with TRBJ2-1, with a possible D match to TRBD1 (6 bases). The CDR3 runs 15 residues. CDR1 and CDR2 (germline): SGHRS, YFSETQ. V shed 4 bases and J shed 5 bases, with 16 bases lying between them. CDR3: CASSPRGRGDNEQFF. The CDR3 DNA sequence: TGCGCCAGCAGCCCTAGGGGGAGAGGTGACAATGAGCAGTTCTTC.

The J gene is TRBJ1-5, the V gene TRBV28; TRBD1 matches at 7 bases. J was trimmed by 0 bases and V by 10 bases; bases with no gene match: 6. The V gene's germline CDR1 is MDHEN and CDR2 SYDVKM. The CDR3 contains 14 residues. The CDR3 loop is CATSGTDSNQPQHF. In nucleotides, the CDR3 is TGTGCCACGTCCGGGACAGATAGCAATCAGCCCCAGCATTTT.

The V and J genes are TRBV7-2 and TRBJ1-1; D gene unclear. CDR1 and CDR2 from the germline V gene are SGHTA and FQGNSA. The CDR3 length is 13 residues. V lost 1 base and J 1 base, leaving 4 bases between the germline ends. CDR3 in amino acids: CASSLDRNTEAFF. The CDR3 DNA is TGTGCCAGCAGCTTAGACAGGAACACTGAAGCTTTCTTT.

The table lists this clone with a count of one. This chain connects TRBV3-1 (or the pseudogene TRBV3-2) to TRBJ2-5; 9 bases are a match to TRBD2. CDR3 length: 15 residues. Looked up from germline, CDR1 is LGHDT and CDR2 is YNNKEL (reference sequence). V was clipped by 4 bases and J by 4 bases; unmatched bases: 7. The CDR3 nucleotides are TGTGCCAGCAGCCTTGACCTAGCGGGGCGAGAGACCCAGTACTTC. Translated, it gives CASSLDLAGRETQYF.

V gene TRBV7-2 combines with J gene TRBJ2-3; weak D call: TRBD2 (6 bases). The V gene lost 5 bases and the J gene lost 1 base, with 13 bases spanning the gap. Germline-derived CDR1 and CDR2 are SGHTA and FQGNSA. This CDR3 has 15 amino acids. CDR3 bases: TGTGCCAGCAGCCTGACGGGAGTCGGCACAGATACGCAGTATTTT. Translation: CASSLTGVGTDTQYF.

The rearrangement uses TRBV2 and TRBJ2-1; D ambiguous. V was shortened by 4 bases and J by 6 bases, with 10 bases between the two germline ends. The CDR3 loop spans 13 amino acids. The germline CDR1 and CDR2 sequences are SNHLY and FYNNEI. CDR3 loop: CASSVVSFNEQFF. The CDR3 nucleotides read TGTGCCAGCAGTGTCGTCAGCTTCAATGAGCAGTTCTTC.

This rearrangement joins TRBV28 to TRBJ1-1; TRBD1 matches at 8 bases. CDR3 size: 15 residues. J was trimmed by 4 bases and V by 2 bases; bases with no gene match: 6. Germline V gives CDR1 MDHEN, CDR2 SYDVKM. This CDR3 reads CASSLSTGGGTEAFF. CDR3 bases: TGTGCCAGCAGTTTAAGTACAGGGGGAGGCACTGAAGCTTTCTTT. The whole variable domain, filled in from reference TRBV28 and TRBJ1-1, reads DVKVTQSSRYLVKRTGEKVFLECVQDMDHENMFWYRQDPGLGLRLIYFSYDVKMKEKGDIPEGYSVSREKKERFSLILESASTNQTSMYLCASSLSTGGGTEAFFGQGTRLTVV.

This chain connects TRBV11-2 to TRBJ2-1, with D tentatively TRBD2 (5 bases). V dropped 2 bases and J dropped 9 bases, with 8 bases sitting between them. The CDR3 has 12 residues. Germline V gives CDR1 SGHAT, CDR2 FQNNGV. CDR3 DNA sequence: TGTGCCAGCAGCTTATGGGGAGCTGAGCAGTTCTTC. Translated: CASSLWGAEQFF.

J is TRBJ2-6 and V is TRBV14; perhaps TRBD2 as D (5 bases). Germline V gene data show CDR1 as SGHDN and CDR2 as FVKESK. The CDR3 contains 17 residues. Trimming removed 1 base at V and 0 bases at J, with 10 bases between. CDR3 in amino acids: CASSQARGHSGANVLTF. The CDR3 bases are TGTGCCAGCAGCCAAGCGAGAGGGCACTCTGGGGCCAACGTCCTGACTTTC.

This clone was detected only once. V usage is TRBV28 and J usage is TRBJ1-3; D not resolved. Between the trimmed V and J ends, which lost 6 bases and 0 bases, there was a span of 15 bases. The germline V gene encodes CDR1 MDHEN and CDR2 SYDVKM. CDR3 length: 16 amino acids. CDR3 in DNA: TGTGCCAGCAGCCCCCCGGGGTCCAGCTCTGGAAACACCATATATTTT. Its translation: CASSPPGSSSGNTIYF.

V usage is TRBV5-1 and J usage is TRBJ2-5; D remains unclear. Trimming removed 2 bases from V and 5 bases from J, with 7 bases in between. The CDR3 is made up of 12 amino acids. Germline V CDR1 and CDR2: SGHRS, YFSETQ. DNA for the CDR3: TGCGCCAGCAGCTTCCCGGATGAGACCCAGTACTTC. Protein: CASSFPDETQYF.

The chain joins TRBV10-3 to TRBJ2-2; tentatively, D is TRBD1 (6 bases). Trimming pared 0 bases from V and 1 base from J, leaving 9 bases between. The CDR3 runs to 16 residues. Germline assignment: CDR1 ENHRY and CDR2 SYGVKD. CDR3 DNA sequence: TGTGCCATCAGTGAGTCAGGGGGTATGAACACCGGGGAGCTGTTTTTT. Encoded protein: CAISESGGMNTGELFF.

The chain employs TRBV7-6 and TRBJ2-1, with D possibly being TRBD2 (6 bases). The length of the CDR3 is 16 residues. The germline V and J ends were trimmed by 4 bases and 0 bases, with 13 bases remaining between them. Germline assignment: CDR1 SGHVS and CDR2 FNYEAQ. The CDR3 sequence is CASSSNRGSSYNEQFF. CDR3 nucleotide sequence: TGTGCCAGCAGCTCTAATCGGGGGAGCTCCTACAATGAGCAGTTCTTC.

The chain is built from TRBV28 and TRBJ2-5, with D hard to call. Trimming took 0 bases from V and 2 from J, leaving 10 bases between them. This CDR3 contains 15 residues. Germline V gene sequence: CDR1 MDHEN, CDR2 SYDVKM. The DNA of the CDR3 is TGTGCCAGCAGTTTATGGAGTCAGCAGCAAGAGACCCAGTACTTC. Protein sequence: CASSLWSQQQETQYF.